Listed here are 13 T cell receptor beta chains from one sample, sequenced in a study of OX40 agonist ivuxolimab in advanced cancers. Some clones are missing from TCRdb's copy, which holds only in-frame ones; the method was immunoSEQ multiplex PCR. The sample carries roughly 48,000 clones, 85% recorded once. Source: CD4+ or CD8+ T cells sorted from blood, taken in a trial of the OX40 agonist ivuxolimab. The receptors derive from an adult with an advanced solid tumor such as melanoma, head and neck, liver or kidney cancer.

The chain uses TRBV5-3 and TRBJ2-1, with 14 bases fitting TRBD2. TRBV5-3 carries the ORF label, with uncertain function. V shed 4 bases, J shed 5 bases, and the junction held 11 bases outside the gene matches. The CDR3 is 18 amino acids. This CDR3 reads CARSPGTSGSSRDNEQFF. CDR3 coding DNA: TGTGCCAGAAGCCCGGGGACTAGCGGGAGTAGCAGGGACAATGAGCAGTTCTTC.

The chain joins TRBV19 to TRBJ1-1; 8 nucleotides match TRBD1. V lost 5 bases, J lost 6 bases, and 14 bases stayed unmatched. This CDR3 is 16 amino acids long. CDR1 and CDR2 from the germline V gene are LNHDA and SQIVND (reference sequence). For the CDR3, the DNA is TGTGCCAGTAGTCGCGTGGTGGGCAGGGGGCTCGCTGAAGCTTTCTTT. Protein product: CASSRVVGRGLAEAFF.

The genes are TRBV7-8 and TRBJ1-1, with D maybe TRBD1 (5 bases). Germline V CDR1 and CDR2: SGHVS, FQNEAQ. V shed 1 base and J shed 0 bases, with 6 bases lying between them. This CDR3 is built from 14 residues. CDR3 sequence (DNA): TGTGCCAGCAGCTTAGGGGGGGTGAACACTGAAGCTTTCTTT. This codes for CASSLGGVNTEAFF.

V gene TRBV19 combines with J gene TRBJ2-2; TRBD1 or TRBD2 may be the D gene (5 bases each). CDR3 length equals 17 residues. V lost 0 bases to trimming and J lost 9 bases, with 20 bases between them. Per the germline V gene, CDR1 is LNHDA and CDR2 is SQIVND (reference sequence). CDR3 sequence: CASSIEQGSTEARELFF. For the CDR3, the DNA is TGTGCCAGTAGTATAGAGCAGGGTTCTACGGAGGCCCGGGAGCTGTTTTTT. Supplemented by reference TRBV19 and TRBJ2-2, the full variable domain reads DGGITQSPKYLFRKEGQNVTLSCEQNLNHDAMYWYRQDPGQGLRLIYYSQIVNDFQKGDIAEGYSVSREKKESFPLTVTSAQKNPTAFYLCASSIEQGSTEARELFFGEGSRLTVL.

The rearrangement joins TRBV2 to TRBJ2-1, with D possibly being TRBD1 or TRBD2 (5 bases each). CDR3 length: 15 amino acids. V was cut by 3 bases and J by 2 bases, with 11 bases left in between. Germline V gene data show CDR1 as SNHLY and CDR2 as FYNNEI. CDR3 bases: TGTGCCAGCAGTGATTCCGGGGCCACCTACAATGAGCAGTTCTTC. This encodes CASSDSGATYNEQFF.

The rearrangement joins TRBV19 to TRBJ1-5, with a tentative D call TRBD1 (5 bases). Germline CDR1 reads LNHDA; CDR2 reads SQIVND (reference sequence). The CDR3 consists of 15 residues. Trimming cost V 2 bases and J 4 bases, with 12 bases left between them. CDR3 DNA: TGTGCCAGTAGTATAAGTGGCAAGGGGAATCAGCCCCAGCATTTT. Translated: CASSISGKGNQPQHF.

The chain has TRBV29-1 and TRBJ2-1, with TRBD2 matching 10 bases. From germline, CDR1 is SQVTM and CDR2 ANQGSEA. After removal of 4 bases from V and 8 bases from J, the junction contained 8 bases not matched to a gene. This CDR3 is built from 14 residues. The CDR3 coding sequence is TGCAGCGTTGCCGCTAGCGGGAGTAAATATGAGCAGTTCTTC. Residues: CSVAASGSKYEQFF.

J is TRBJ2-2 and V is TRBV28, with 9 bases identical to TRBD1. There are 16 residues in the CDR3. The junction had 9 bases not matched to a gene; V was cut back by 5 bases and J by 5 bases. Germline CDR1 and CDR2: MDHEN and SYDVKM. The CDR3 DNA reads TGTGCCAGCAGTCTCAGGGGGACAGGGCGAACCGGGGAGCTGTTTTTT. Translation: CASSLRGTGRTGELFF.

The table lists this clone with a count of one. The V gene is TRBV2, the J gene TRBJ2-2; D is uncertain. The CDR3 has 13 residues. Trimming took off 0 bases at V and 5 bases at J, with 4 bases between the two ends. Germline assignment: CDR1 SNHLY and CDR2 FYNNEI. Here the CDR3 reads CASSEAGTGELFF. Written as DNA, the CDR3 is TGTGCCAGCAGTGAAGCAGGGACCGGGGAGCTGTTTTTT.

The chain has TRBV19 and TRBJ2-5, with D maybe TRBD1 (5 bases). The V gene's germline CDR1 is LNHDA and CDR2 SQIVND (reference sequence). Trimming took off 4 bases at V and 2 bases at J, with 11 bases between the two ends. This CDR3 spans 14 amino acids. This CDR3 reads CASSTYRPQETQYF. CDR3 bases: TGTGCCAGTAGTACCTACAGGCCACAAGAGACCCAGTACTTC.

The rearrangement links TRBV5-6 to TRBJ1-1; TRBD1 matches 7 bases. The CDR3 consists of 15 residues. Germline V CDR1 and CDR2: SGHDT, YYEEEE. Losses at the gene ends were 2 bases for V and 5 bases for J; bases not matched to a gene: 9. Written as DNA, the CDR3 is TGTGCCAGCAGCTTCCTCACCAGGGGGGGGACTGAAGCTTTCTTT. Translating gives CASSFLTRGGTEAFF.

This clone has more than one count but fewer than ten. The chain joins TRBV4-1 to TRBJ1-2; D is undetermined. The CDR3 loop spans 12 amino acids. The germline V gene has CDR1 MGHRA and CDR2 YSYEKL. Deletions cut 3 bases from V and 5 bases from J, with 7 bases between. The CDR3 spells CASSQLGYGYTF. In DNA, the CDR3 is TGCGCCAGCAGCCAGCTGGGGTATGGCTACACCTTC.

V and J are TRBV7-3 and TRBJ1-1, with unresolved D. This CDR3 comprises 13 residues. Trimming removed 3 bases from V and 1 base from J, with 6 bases in between. In germline, CDR1 is SGHTA, CDR2 FQGTGA. CDR3: CASSFPGNTEAFF. CDR3 DNA: TGTGCCAGCAGCTTTCCAGGGAACACTGAAGCTTTCTTT.